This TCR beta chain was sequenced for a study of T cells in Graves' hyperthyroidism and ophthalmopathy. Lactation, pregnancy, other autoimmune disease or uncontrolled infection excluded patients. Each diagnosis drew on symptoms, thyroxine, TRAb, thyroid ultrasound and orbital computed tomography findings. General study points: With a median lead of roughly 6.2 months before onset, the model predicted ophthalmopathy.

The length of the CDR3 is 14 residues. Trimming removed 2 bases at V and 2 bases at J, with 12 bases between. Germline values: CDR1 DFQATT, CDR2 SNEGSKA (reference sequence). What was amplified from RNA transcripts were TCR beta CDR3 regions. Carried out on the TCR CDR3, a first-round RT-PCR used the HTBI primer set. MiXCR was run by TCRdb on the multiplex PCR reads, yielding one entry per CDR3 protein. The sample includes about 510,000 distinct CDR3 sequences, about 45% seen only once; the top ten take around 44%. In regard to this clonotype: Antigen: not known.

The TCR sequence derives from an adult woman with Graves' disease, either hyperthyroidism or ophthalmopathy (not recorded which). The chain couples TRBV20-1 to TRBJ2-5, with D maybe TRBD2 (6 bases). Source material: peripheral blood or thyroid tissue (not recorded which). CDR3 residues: CSARRGGRQETQYF. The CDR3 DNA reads TGCAGTGCTAGAAGGGGAGGACGGCAAGAGACCCAGTACTTC.